This T cell receptor beta chain appears in the sequencing data of a study of T cell repertoires in cytomegalovirus infection. Background on the study: CMV infection together with matching HLA type was indicated by public TCR beta signatures. Overall study results and limits: Identification of carriers of CMV plus the relevant HLA was achieved through cumulative public TCR beta family frequency. HLA-C-restricted CMV-specific TCR beta clonotypes prevailed in the ex vivo response.

A single record per CDR3 protein comes from TCRdb applying MiXCR to the reads. The table shows 450,000 to 600,000 distinct CDR3 sequences, with roughly a third occurring only once. The germline V gene encodes CDR1 LNHDA and CDR2 SQIVND (reference sequence). The CDR3 has 16 residues. V lost 4 bases and J 2 bases, leaving 15 bases between the germline ends. This clonotype appeared a few times. Its specificity is not known. This sequence originates from a human donor in good health (CMV status not recorded). Some clones in this sample may be carry-over from other donors' samples. This chain links TRBV19 with TRBJ1-5; D ambiguous. Sequencing was performed on cultured PBMCs, taken from culture after CMV antigen stimulation. CDR3 DNA: TGTGCCAGTAGTAACCCGGAGGGCAGAGGCAATCAGCCCCAGCATTTT. Translated, it gives CASSNPEGRGNQPQHF.